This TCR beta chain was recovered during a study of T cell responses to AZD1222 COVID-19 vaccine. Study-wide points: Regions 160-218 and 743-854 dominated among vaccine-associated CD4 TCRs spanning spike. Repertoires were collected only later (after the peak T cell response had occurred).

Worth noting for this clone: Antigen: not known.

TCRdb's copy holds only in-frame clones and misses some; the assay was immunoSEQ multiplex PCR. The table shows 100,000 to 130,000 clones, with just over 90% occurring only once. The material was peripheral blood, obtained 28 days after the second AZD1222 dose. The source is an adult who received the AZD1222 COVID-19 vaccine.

CDR3 sequence reads: CATSRDRQPINEKLFF. CDR3 coding DNA: TGTGCCACCAGCAGAGATCGACAGCCAATTAATGAAAAACTGTTTTTT. This chain connects TRBV15 to TRBJ1-4; a possible D gene is TRBD1 (5 bases). Germline V gene lookup returns CDR1 LNHNV and CDR2 YYDKDF (reference sequence). Trimming stripped 0 bases from V and 4 bases from J, with 12 bases between. The CDR3 spans 16 residues.